Presented here are 9 T cell receptor beta chains from one specimen sequenced in a study of T cells in Graves' hyperthyroidism and ophthalmopathy. Regions amplified from RNA transcripts were the TCR beta CDR3 regions. Initially, a first-round RT-PCR of the TCR CDR3 employed the HTBI primer set. MiXCR, applied by TCRdb to the multiplex PCR reads, yields one record per CDR3 protein. The sample carries approximately 430,000 distinct CDR3 sequences, about a sixth recorded once. Material: blood. The receptors were sampled from a woman younger than 30 with Graves' hyperthyroidism.

Points on this clonotype: One base away lies a much larger clone, so this may be a sequencing read error. This chain connects TRBV6-2 or TRBV6-3 to TRBJ2-1, with TRBD1 as a possible D gene (6 bases). The CDR3 runs 15 residues. Per germline, CDR1 MNHEY and CDR2 SVGEGT. CDR3 nucleotide sequence: TGTGCCATCAGGGACACTGTTGGCTCCTACAATGAGCAGCTCTTC. Residues: CAIRDTVGSYNEQLF.

A few counts support this clonotype. CDR3 bases: TGTGCCAGCAGCGGGGGTATAAACACCGGGGAGCTGTTTTTT. Its translation: CASSGGINTGELFF. This chain uses TRBV9 with TRBJ2-2; no reliable D call. Between the trimmed V and J ends, which lost 3 bases and 2 bases, there was a span of 8 bases. Germline V gene sequence: CDR1 SGDLS, CDR2 YYNGEE. CDR3 length equals 14 residues. Filled out from reference TRBV9 and TRBJ2-2, the complete variable domain reads DSGVTQTPKHLITATGQRVTLRCSPRSGDLSVYWYQQSLDQGLQFLIQYYNGEERAKGNILERFSAQQFPDLHSELNLSSLELGDSALYFCASSGGINTGELFFGEGSRLTVL.

To note about this clonotype: This may be a read error: a much more frequent sequence differs by one nucleotide. The chain combines TRBV3-1 with TRBJ1-2, with D perhaps matching TRBD1 (5 bases). The CDR3 has 14 residues. CDR1 is LGHDT, CDR2 YNNKEL, per germline (reference sequence). The V end lost 11 bases, the J end lost 4 bases, and 20 bases lay between the germline ends. CDR3 sequence: CAGTPDRVSYGYTF. CDR3 nucleotides: TGTGCCGGCACCCCCGACAGAGTCAGCTATGGCTACACCTTC.

This clonotype has just a few counts. The chain links TRBV7-9 to TRBJ2-3; possible D gene TRBD1, 6 bases. V lost 5 bases and J 0 bases, leaving 12 bases between the germline ends. The CDR3 is 15 residues long. CDR1 is SEHNR, CDR2 FQNEAQ, per germline (reference sequence). The CDR3 bases are TGTGCCAGCAGCCGGGACACTTCTAGCACAGATACGCAGTATTTT. It encodes CASSRDTSSTDTQYF. The full variable domain, rest sourced from reference TRBV7-9 and TRBJ2-3, is DTGVSQNPRHKITKRGQNVTFRCDPISEHNRLYWYRQTLGQGPEFLTYFQNEAQLEKSRLLSDRFSAERPKGSFSTLEIQRTEQGDSAMYLCASSRDTSSTDTQYFGPGTRLTVL.

J is TRBJ1-4 and V is TRBV9; tentative D call: TRBD1 (5 bases). The germline V and J ends were trimmed by 3 bases and 0 bases, with 15 bases remaining between them. The CDR3 sequence is 17 residues long. Per the germline V gene, CDR1 is SGDLS and CDR2 is YYNGEE. The CDR3 nucleotides are TGTGCCAGCAGCGCCGGGGAAGGGGAATCAACTAATGAAAAACTGTTTTTT. Translated: CASSAGEGESTNEKLFF.

This clonotype has ten or more counts. The CDR3 DNA sequence: TGTGCCAGTGGACGTTACGAGCAGTACTTC. Residues: CASGRYEQYF. The chain couples TRBV2 to TRBJ2-7; no clear D gene. With 9 bases removed from V and 4 bases from J, the gap between germline ends came to 7 bases. CDR1 and CDR2 (germline): SNHLY, FYNNEI. The CDR3 totals 10 residues.

This clonotype was seen ten or more times. The chain employs TRBV3-1 and TRBJ2-1; the match to TRBD2 covers 7 bases. V dropped 0 bases and J dropped 2; count of bases not matched to a gene: 4. The CDR3 contains 16 residues. Germline values: CDR1 LGHDT, CDR2 YNNKEL (reference sequence). In DNA form, the CDR3 reads TGTGCCAGCAGCCAAGAACGGGGGAGGGCCTACAATGAGCAGTTCTTC. Protein: CASSQERGRAYNEQFF.

Many counts were recorded for this clonotype. The chain recombines TRBV2 with TRBJ1-1; no clear D. Germline loops: CDR1 SNHLY, CDR2 FYNNEI. Trimming pared 4 bases from V and 1 base from J, leaving 7 bases between. CDR3 length: 13 amino acids. The CDR3 is CASSGLENTEAFF. The CDR3, as DNA: TGTGCCAGCAGTGGACTTGAGAACACTGAAGCTTTCTTT.

In this sample, this clonotype turned up many times. The chain couples TRBV2 to TRBJ2-2; possibly TRBD1 or TRBD2 for D (6 bases each). Trimming removed 9 bases at V and 7 bases at J, with 9 bases between. Germline loops: CDR1 SNHLY, CDR2 FYNNEI. CDR3 length: 11 residues. The CDR3 DNA follows: TGTGCCAGAGGGGGGAGCGGGGAGCTGTTTTTT. This encodes CARGGSGELFF.